This T cell receptor (beta chain) was documented in a study of T cells in localized non-small cell lung cancer. Study-level results: Out of the top 100 tumor clones, a median approximately 57 were seen in adjacent lung. In uninvolved adjacent lung, T cell clonality reached its highest value, exceeding tumor. A single tumor region was sequenced, leaving heterogeneity possible. Those with higher blood T cell density had longer overall survival.

As regards this clone: The antigen remains undetermined.

The protocol was immunoSEQ multiplex PCR, while the TCRdb copy is restricted to in-frame clones and leaves out a portion. Counted here are about 39,000 clones, more than 75% occurring once; the ten biggest clones make up less than 45%. The V gene's germline CDR1 is MNHEY and CDR2 SVGAGI. The CDR3 totals 13 residues. V shed 6 bases and J shed 5 bases, with 13 bases lying between them. The J gene is TRBJ1-2, the V gene TRBV6-5; D is undetermined. The sequenced sample was PBMCs, obtained before any cancer treatment. This sequence originates from a woman between 40 and 69 years old with stage II squamous cell lung carcinoma. In DNA form, the CDR3 reads TGTGCCAGCAGCGACGGTGGGTTTTATGGCTACACCTTC. The encoded protein is CASSDGGFYGYTF.